Following are 10 T cell receptor beta chains from one sample sequenced in a study of CD8 T cells in Susac syndrome. RNA amounts of about 0.5 to 1 ug underwent reverse transcription with random hexamers. In TCRdb, the immunoSEQ multiplex PCR reads were re-called with MiXCR into one record per CDR3 protein. Of 150,000 to 200,000 distinct CDR3 sequences listed, 90% to 95% were seen once; the top ten hold approximately 0.14%. The source material was CD4+ T cells from PBMCs. The receptors shown here come from a human donor in good health.

DNA for the CDR3: TGCGCCAGCAGCATCACCACCCTAGCGGGGGGCTACAATGAGCAGTTCTTC. This sequence encodes CASSITTLAGGYNEQFF. The chain links TRBV4-1 to TRBJ2-1, with TRBD2 matching over 11 bases. Germline assignment: CDR1 MGHRA and CDR2 YSYEKL. V shed 5 bases, J shed 3 bases, and the junction held 9 bases outside the gene matches. CDR3 size: 17 residues.

The chain links TRBV15 to TRBJ2-7; 7 bases match TRBD1. With V trimmed by 5 bases and J by 7 bases, 11 bases remained unmatched. The CDR3 contains 14 residues. Germline CDR1 is LNHNV and CDR2 is YYDKDF (reference sequence). The CDR3 here is CATSFRTGAREQYF. DNA of the CDR3: TGTGCCACCAGCTTTAGAACAGGGGCGCGGGAGCAGTACTTC. The variable domain in full, with the rest retrieved from reference TRBV15 and TRBJ2-7, is DAMVIQNPRYQVTQFGKPVTLSCSQTLNHNVMYWYQQKSSQAPKLLFHYYDKDFNNEADTPDNFQSRRPNTSFCFLDIRSPGLGDTAMYLCATSFRTGAREQYFGPGTRLTVT.

The rearrangement uses TRBV25-1 and TRBJ2-7; D is uncertain. The CDR3 sequence is 11 residues long. Germline loops: CDR1 MGHDK, CDR2 SYGVNS. Trimming removed 8 bases at V and 1 base at J, with 6 bases between. The CDR3 protein is CASGSSYEQYF. CDR3 nucleotides: TGTGCCAGCGGGTCATCCTACGAGCAGTACTTC.

The gene calls are TRBV27 and TRBJ2-7; TRBD2 is a possible D gene (7 bases). V lost 7 bases, J lost 3 bases, and 28 bases lay in between. Germline lookup yields CDR1 MNHEY and CDR2 SMNVEV (reference sequence). The length of the CDR3 is 18 residues. CDR3 region: CASTETGTWEGLGYEQYF. CDR3 DNA sequence: TGTGCCAGCACAGAGACCGGGACATGGGAGGGCTTAGGCTACGAGCAGTACTTC.

The chain is built from TRBV5-6 and TRBJ2-2; a possible D gene is TRBD1 (6 bases). Germline lookup yields CDR1 SGHDT and CDR2 YYEEEE. CDR3 length equals 14 residues. The ends were cut back, 5 bases at V and 5 bases at J, with 13 bases in the middle. The CDR3 loop is CASRPGQLTGELFF. The CDR3 DNA reads as TGTGCCAGCAGGCCGGGACAACTGACCGGGGAGCTGTTTTTT.

Written as DNA, the CDR3 is TGTGCCTGGAGTGCAATCGTCTCGCCCCTCCACTTT. It codes for CAWSAIVSPLHF. The genes are TRBV30 and TRBJ1-6; D ambiguous. V was clipped by 1 base and J by 13 bases, with 11 bases between them. The CDR3 runs 12 residues. Germline CDR1 and CDR2: GTSNPN and SVGIG (reference sequence).

Comments on this clonotype: At one boundary the junction diverges from the germline segment, which might be a read error. The chain combines TRBV18 with TRBJ1-3; D possibly corresponds to TRBD1 (5 bases). The germline V gene encodes CDR1 KGHSH and CDR2 LQKENI. CDR3 length: 15 amino acids. CDR3 sequence: CASSPLGTSGDTIYF. CDR3 coding DNA: TGTGCCAGCTCACCACTGGGGACCTCTGGAGACACCATATATTTT.

This chain uses TRBV12-3 or TRBV12-4 with TRBJ1-5; maybe TRBD1 (6 bases). The CDR3 consists of 14 residues. V dropped 5 bases and J dropped 6 bases, with 14 bases sitting between them. The CDR3 spells CASSLRGSGQPQHF. CDR3 DNA: TGTGCCAGCAGTCTCAGGGGTTCGGGTCAGCCCCAGCATTTT.

The chain carries TRBV24-1 and TRBJ2-5, with 9 bases identical to TRBD1. V was clipped by 3 bases and J by 0 bases; unmatched bases: 4. Germline CDR1 reads KGHDR; CDR2 reads SFDVKD. The CDR3 consists of 16 residues. DNA for the CDR3: TGTGCCACCAGTGATGCGGGGACAGGGAACCAAGAGACCCAGTACTTC. Encoded protein: CATSDAGTGNQETQYF.

The V and J genes are TRBV5-1 and TRBJ2-1; no clear D gene. The CDR3 is made up of 16 amino acids. Germline CDR1 and CDR2: SGHRS and YFSETQ. Trimming removed 0 bases at V and 3 bases at J, with 13 bases between. The CDR3 region has the DNA TGCGCCAGCAGCTTGGGTGGGCGGTTGGACTACAATGAGCAGTTCTTC. Translated: CASSLGGRLDYNEQFF.